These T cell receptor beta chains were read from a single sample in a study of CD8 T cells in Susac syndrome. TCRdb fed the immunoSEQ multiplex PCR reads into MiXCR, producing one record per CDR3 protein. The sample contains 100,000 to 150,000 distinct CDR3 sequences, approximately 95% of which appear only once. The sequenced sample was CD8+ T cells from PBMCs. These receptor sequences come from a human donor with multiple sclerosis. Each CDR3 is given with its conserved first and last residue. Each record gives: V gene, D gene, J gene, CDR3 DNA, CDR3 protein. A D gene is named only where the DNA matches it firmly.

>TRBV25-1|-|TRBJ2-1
TGTGCCAGCAGTAGCGAGGGGGGTAACTCCTACAATGAGCAGTTCTTC
CASSSEGGNSYNEQFF
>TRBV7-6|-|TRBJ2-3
TGTGCCAGCAGCTTAGGGGTCACAGATACGCAGTATTTT
CASSLGVTDTQYF
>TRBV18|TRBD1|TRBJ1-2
TGTGCCAGCACATGGGGGACAGCCGATGGCTACACCTTC
CASTWGTADGYTF
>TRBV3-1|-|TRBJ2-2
TGTGCCAGCAGCTACCGGGACGCCCGGAGGGTCGAGAACACCGGGGAGCTGTTTTTT
CASSYRDARRVENTGELFF
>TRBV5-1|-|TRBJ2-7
TGCGCCAGCAGCCAGGGACTGTCGAGCTCCTACGAGCAGTACTTC
CASSQGLSSSYEQYF
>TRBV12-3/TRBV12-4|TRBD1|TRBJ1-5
TGTGCCAGCAGGCCCGGGACAGGGGCGGGTCAGCCCCAGCATTTT
CASRPGTGAGQPQHF
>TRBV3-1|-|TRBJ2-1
TGTGCCAGCAGCCAGGCCTTAGCATCCTACAATGAGCAGTTCTTC
CASSQALASYNEQFF
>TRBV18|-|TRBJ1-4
TGTGCCAGCTCACCTCCGACAACCCGGCACGAAAAACTGTTTTTT
CASSPPTTRHEKLFF
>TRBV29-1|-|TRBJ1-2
TGCAGCGTTGAGAGGGACAACAACTATGGCTACACCTTC
CSVERDNNYGYTF
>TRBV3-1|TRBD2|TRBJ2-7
TGTGCCAGCAGCCAAGGAAGCAGCGGGGGTTACGAGCAGTACTTC
CASSQGSSGGYEQYF
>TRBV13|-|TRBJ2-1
TGTGCCAGCAGCCCCTGGGTCGGAAGCTCCTACAATGAGCAGTTCTTC
CASSPWVGSSYNEQFF
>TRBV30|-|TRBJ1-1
TGTGCCTGGAGTTTCGACAGTCACACTGAAGCTTTCTTT
CAWSFDSHTEAFF
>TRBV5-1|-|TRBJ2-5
TGCGCCAGCATGGGCAGGGTAAAGACCCAGTACTTC
CASMGRVKTQYF
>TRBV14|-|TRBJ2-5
TGTGCCAGCAGCCAAGTTTACGGGGAAGAGACCCAGTACTTC
CASSQVYGEETQYF
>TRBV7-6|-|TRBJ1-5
TGTGCCAGCAGCTCAGGGGTGGGCAATCAGCCCCAGCATTTT
CASSSGVGNQPQHF
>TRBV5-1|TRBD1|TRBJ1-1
TGCGCCAGCAGCCTACGGGACAGGGGGATCACTGAAGCTTTCTTT
CASSLRDRGITEAFF
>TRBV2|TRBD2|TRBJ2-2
TGTGCCAGCAGTCCGGGGGTGACTAGCCTCACCGGGGAGCTGTTTTTT
CASSPGVTSLTGELFF
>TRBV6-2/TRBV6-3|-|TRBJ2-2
TGTGCCAGCAGATACCTGGACCGGGAGCTGTTTTTT
CASRYLDRELFF
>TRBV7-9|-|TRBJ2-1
TGTGCCAGCAGTCTGGAGGGGGGCGATGAGCAGTTCTTC
CASSLEGGDEQFF
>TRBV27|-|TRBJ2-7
TGTGCCAGCGCGAGCTCCTACGAGCAGTACTTC
CASASSYEQYF